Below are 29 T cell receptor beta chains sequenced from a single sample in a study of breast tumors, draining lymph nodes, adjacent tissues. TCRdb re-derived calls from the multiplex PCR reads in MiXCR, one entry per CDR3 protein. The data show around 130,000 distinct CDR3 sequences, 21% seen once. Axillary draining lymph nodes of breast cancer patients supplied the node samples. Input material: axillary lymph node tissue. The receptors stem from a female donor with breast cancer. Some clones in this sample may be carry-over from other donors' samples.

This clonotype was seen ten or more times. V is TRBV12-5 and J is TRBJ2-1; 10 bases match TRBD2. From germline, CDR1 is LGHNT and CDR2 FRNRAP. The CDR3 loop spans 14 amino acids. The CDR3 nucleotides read TGTGCCACCTTAGCGGGAGGCAACTACAATGAGCAGTTCTTC. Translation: CATLAGGNYNEQFF.

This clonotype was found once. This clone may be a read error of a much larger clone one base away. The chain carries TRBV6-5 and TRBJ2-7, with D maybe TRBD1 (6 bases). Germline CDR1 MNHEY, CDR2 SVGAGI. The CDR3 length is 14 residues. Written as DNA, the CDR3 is TGTGCCAGCAGAACGGGACACCTCCCCTACGGGCAGTACTTC. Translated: CASRTGHLPYGQYF.

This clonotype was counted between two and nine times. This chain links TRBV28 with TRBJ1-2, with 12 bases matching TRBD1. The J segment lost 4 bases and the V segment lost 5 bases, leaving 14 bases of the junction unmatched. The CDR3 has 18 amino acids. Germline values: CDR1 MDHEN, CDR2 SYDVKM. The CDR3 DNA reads TGTGCCAGCAGTCGAGCCGGGACAGGGGGCGCCCTACTCTATGGCTACACCTTC. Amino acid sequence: CASSRAGTGGALLYGYTF.

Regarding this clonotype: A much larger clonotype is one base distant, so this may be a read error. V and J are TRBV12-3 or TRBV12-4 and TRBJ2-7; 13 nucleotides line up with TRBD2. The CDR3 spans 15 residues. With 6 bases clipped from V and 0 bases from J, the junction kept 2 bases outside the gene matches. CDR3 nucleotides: TGTGCCAGCAGACGGACTAGCGGGGGCTCCTACGAGCAGTACTTC. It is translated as CASRRTSGGSYEQYF.

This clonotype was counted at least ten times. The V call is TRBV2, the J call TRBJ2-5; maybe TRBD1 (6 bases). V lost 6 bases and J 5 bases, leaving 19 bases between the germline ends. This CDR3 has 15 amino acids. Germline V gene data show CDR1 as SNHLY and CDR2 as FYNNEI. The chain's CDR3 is CASRPRVGAGETQYF. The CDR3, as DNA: TGTGCCAGCAGACCCCGAGTGGGGGCAGGGGAGACCCAGTACTTC.

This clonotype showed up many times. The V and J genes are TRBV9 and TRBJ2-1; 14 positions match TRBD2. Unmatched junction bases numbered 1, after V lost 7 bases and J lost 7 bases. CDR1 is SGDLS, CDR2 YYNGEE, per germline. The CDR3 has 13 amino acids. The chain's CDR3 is CASGTSGSNEQFF. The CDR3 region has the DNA TGTGCCAGCGGGACTAGCGGGAGTAATGAGCAGTTCTTC.

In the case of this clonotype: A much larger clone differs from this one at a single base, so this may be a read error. The CDR3 bases are TGTGCCAGCAGCTCAGCTAGCGGGGGGGCCTACGAGCAGTACTTC. Translating gives CASSSASGGAYEQYF. The chain joins TRBV7-2 to TRBJ2-7, with 12 bases identical to TRBD2. V lost 4 bases, J lost 2 bases, and 3 bases stayed unmatched. The CDR3 is made up of 15 amino acids. Germline CDR1 and CDR2: SGHTA and FQGNSA.

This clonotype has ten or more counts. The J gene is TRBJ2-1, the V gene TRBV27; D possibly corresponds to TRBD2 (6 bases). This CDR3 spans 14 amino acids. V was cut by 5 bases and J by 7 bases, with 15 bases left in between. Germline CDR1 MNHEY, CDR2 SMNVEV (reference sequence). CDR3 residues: CASSITGSWNEQFF. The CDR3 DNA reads TGTGCCAGCAGTATTACCGGGAGCTGGAATGAGCAGTTCTTC.

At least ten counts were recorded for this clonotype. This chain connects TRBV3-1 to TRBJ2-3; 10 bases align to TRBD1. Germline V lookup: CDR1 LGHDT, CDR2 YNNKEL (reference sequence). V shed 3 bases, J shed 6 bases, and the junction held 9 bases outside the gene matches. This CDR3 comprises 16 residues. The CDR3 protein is CASSQLPGQGSDTQYF. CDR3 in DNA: TGTGCCAGCAGCCAGCTCCCGGGACAGGGGAGTGATACGCAGTATTTT.

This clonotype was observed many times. The CDR3: CASSPGKSGNTIYF. CDR3 nucleotide sequence: TGTGCCAGCAGCCCCGGGAAATCTGGAAACACCATATATTTT. This chain links TRBV7-9 with TRBJ1-3; D unresolved. Germline CDR1 reads SEHNR; CDR2 reads FQNEAQ (reference sequence). The CDR3 is 14 residues long. V gave up 5 bases and J gave up 1 base, with 9 bases separating them.

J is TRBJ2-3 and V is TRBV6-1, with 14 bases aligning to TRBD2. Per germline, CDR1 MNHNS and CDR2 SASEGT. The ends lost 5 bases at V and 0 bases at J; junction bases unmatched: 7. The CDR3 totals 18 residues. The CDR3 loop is CASSQGRLAGGSTDTQYF. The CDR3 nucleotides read TGTGCCAGCAGTCAAGGCCGACTAGCGGGAGGGAGCACAGATACGCAGTATTTT.

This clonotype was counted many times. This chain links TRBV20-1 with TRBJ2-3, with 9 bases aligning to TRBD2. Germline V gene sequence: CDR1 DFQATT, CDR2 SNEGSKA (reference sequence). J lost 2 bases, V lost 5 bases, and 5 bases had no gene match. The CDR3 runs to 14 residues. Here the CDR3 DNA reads TGCAGTGCTTTAGCGGGAGCCTTCACAGATACGCAGTATTTT. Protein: CSALAGAFTDTQYF.

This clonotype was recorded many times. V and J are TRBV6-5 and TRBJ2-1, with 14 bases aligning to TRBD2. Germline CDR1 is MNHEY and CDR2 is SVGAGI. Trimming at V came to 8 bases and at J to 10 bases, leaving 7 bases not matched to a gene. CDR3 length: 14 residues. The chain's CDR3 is CASGGLAGVAEQFF. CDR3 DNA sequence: TGTGCCAGCGGGGGACTAGCGGGGGTCGCAGAGCAGTTCTTC.

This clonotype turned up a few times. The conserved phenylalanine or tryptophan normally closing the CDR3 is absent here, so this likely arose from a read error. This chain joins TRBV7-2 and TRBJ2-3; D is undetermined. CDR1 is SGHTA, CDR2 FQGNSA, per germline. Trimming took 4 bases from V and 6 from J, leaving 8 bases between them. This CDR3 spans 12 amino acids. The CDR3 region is CASSSGGDTQYL. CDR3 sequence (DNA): TGTGCCAGCAGCTCGGGTGGGGATACGCAGTATCTT.

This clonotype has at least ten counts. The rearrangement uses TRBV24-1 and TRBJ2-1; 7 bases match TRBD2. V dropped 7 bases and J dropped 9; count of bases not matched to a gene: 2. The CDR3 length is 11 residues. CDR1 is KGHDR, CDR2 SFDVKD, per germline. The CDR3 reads CATRGGTEQFF. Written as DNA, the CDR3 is TGTGCCACCAGGGGAGGGACTGAGCAGTTCTTC.

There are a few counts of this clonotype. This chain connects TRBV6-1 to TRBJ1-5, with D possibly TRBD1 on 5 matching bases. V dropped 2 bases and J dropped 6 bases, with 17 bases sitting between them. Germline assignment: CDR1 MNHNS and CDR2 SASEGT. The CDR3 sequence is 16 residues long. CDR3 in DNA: TGTGCCAGCAGTGAAAGGTGGGGAGGGGCCGGTCAGCCCCAGCATTTT. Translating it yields CASSERWGGAGQPQHF.

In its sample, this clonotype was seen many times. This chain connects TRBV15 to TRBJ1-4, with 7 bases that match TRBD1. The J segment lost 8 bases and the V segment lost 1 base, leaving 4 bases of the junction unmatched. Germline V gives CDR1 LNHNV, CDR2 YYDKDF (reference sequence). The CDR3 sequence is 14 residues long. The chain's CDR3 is CATSRGGTDEKLFF. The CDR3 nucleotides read TGTGCCACCAGCAGAGGGGGGACAGACGAAAAACTGTTTTTT.

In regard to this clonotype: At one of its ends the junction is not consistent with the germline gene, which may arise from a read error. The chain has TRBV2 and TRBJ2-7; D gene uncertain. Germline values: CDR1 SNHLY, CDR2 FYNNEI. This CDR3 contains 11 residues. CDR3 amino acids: CASSASDGQYF. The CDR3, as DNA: TGTGCTAGCAGTGCTAGTGACGGGCAGTACTTC.

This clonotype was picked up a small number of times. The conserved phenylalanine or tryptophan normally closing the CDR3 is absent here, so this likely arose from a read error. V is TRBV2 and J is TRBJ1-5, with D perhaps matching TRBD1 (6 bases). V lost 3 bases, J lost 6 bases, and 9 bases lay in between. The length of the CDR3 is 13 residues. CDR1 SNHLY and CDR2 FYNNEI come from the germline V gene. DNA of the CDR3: TGTGCCAGCAGTGACAGGGGAGGTCAGCCCCAGCATTCT. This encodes CASSDRGGQPQHS.

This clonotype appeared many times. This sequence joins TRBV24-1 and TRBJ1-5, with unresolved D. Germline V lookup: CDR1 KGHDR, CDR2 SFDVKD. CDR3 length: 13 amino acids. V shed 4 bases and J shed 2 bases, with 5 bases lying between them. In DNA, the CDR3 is TGTGCCACCAGTGAGAGGGGCAATCAGCCCCAGCATTTT. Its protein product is CATSERGNQPQHF.

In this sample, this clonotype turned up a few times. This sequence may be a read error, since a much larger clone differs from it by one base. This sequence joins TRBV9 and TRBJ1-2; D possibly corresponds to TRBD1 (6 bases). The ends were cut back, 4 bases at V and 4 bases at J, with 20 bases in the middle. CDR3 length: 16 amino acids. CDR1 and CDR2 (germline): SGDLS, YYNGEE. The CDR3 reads CASSPTGRGAIYGYTF. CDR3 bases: TGTGCCAGCAGCCCGACGGGACGGGGGGCAATCTATGGCTACACCTTC.

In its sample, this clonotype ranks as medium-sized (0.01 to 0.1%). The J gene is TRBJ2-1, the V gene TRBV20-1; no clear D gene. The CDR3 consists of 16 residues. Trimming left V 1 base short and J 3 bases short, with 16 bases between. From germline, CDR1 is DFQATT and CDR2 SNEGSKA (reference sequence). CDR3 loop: CSARGRLPLGYNEQFF. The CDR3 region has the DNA TGCAGTGCTAGAGGCAGACTCCCCTTGGGCTACAATGAGCAGTTCTTC.

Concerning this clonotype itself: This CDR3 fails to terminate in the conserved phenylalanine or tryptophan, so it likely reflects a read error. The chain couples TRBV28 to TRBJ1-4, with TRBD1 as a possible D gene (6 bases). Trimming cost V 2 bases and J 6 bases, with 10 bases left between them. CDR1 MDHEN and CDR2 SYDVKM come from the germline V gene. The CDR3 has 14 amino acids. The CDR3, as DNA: TGTGCCAGCAGTTTAAAACAGGGAGATGAAAAACTGTTTCTT. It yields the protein CASSLKQGDEKLFL.

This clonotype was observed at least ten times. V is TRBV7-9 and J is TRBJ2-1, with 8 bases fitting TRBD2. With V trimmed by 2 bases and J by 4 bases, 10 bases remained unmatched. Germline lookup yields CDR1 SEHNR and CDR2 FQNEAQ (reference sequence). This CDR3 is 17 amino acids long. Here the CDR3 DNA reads TGTGCCAGCAGCTTAAAAGGAGTAGCGGGAATTTACAATGAGCAGTTCTTC. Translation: CASSLKGVAGIYNEQFF.

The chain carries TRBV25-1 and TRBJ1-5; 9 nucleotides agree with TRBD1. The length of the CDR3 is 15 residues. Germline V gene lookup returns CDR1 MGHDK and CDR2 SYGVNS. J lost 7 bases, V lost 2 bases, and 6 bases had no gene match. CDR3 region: CASSEGTGTGQPQHF. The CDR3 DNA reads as TGTGCCAGCAGTGAAGGGACAGGGACGGGGCAGCCCCAGCATTTT.

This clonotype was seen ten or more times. DNA of the CDR3: TGCGCCAGCAGTGAGCCCGGGACCGTTGAGCAGTACTTC. Amino acids: CASSEPGTVEQYF. The V gene is TRBV10-2, the J gene TRBJ2-7; D might be TRBD1 or TRBD2, each matching 5 bases. Germline V gene data show CDR1 as WSHSY and CDR2 as SAAADI. The CDR3 runs 13 residues. V was shortened by 2 bases and J by 7 bases, with 12 bases between the two germline ends.

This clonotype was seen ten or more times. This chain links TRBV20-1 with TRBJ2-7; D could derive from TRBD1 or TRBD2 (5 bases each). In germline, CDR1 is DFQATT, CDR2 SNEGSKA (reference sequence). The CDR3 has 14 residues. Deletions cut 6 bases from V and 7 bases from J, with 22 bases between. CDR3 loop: CSATGARATREQYF. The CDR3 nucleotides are TGCAGTGCCACCGGGGCCAGAGCAACTCGTGAGCAGTACTTC.

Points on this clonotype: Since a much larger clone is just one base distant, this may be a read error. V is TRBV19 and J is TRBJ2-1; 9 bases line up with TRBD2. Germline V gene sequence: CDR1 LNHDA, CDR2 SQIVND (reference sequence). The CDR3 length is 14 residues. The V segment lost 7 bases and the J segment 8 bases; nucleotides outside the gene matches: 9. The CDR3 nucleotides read TGTGCCAGTACCTCAGGACTAGCGTTCCATGAGCAGTTCTTC. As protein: CASTSGLAFHEQFF.

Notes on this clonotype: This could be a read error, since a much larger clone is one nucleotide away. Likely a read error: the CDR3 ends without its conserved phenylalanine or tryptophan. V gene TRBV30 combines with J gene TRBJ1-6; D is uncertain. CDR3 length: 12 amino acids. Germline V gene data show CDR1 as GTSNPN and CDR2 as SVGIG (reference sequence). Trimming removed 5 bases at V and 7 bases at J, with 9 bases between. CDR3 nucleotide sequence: TGTGCCTGGGGCAGGACCAATTCACCCCTCCACCTT. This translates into CAWGRTNSPLHL.